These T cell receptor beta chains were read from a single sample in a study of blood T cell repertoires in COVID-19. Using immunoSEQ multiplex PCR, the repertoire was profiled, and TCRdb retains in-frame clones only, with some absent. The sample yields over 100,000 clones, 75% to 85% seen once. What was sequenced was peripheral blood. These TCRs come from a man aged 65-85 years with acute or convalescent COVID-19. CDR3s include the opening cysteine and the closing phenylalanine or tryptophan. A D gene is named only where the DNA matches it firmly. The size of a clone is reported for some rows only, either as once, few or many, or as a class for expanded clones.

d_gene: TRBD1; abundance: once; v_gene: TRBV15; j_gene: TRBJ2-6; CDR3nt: TGTGCCACCAGCACCCGACAGGGGGTAGGGTCTGGGGCCAACGTCCTGACTTTC; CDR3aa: CATSTRQGVGSGANVLTF
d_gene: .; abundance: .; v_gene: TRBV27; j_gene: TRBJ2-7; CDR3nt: TGTGCCAGCAGTTTGCGGGTCGGCAGGGGCAACGAGCAGTACTTC; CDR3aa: CASSLRVGRGNEQYF
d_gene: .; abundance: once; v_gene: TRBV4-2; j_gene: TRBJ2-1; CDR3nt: TGTGCCAGCAGCCAAGATCAGGGGACCAATGAGCAGTTCTTC; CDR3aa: CASSQDQGTNEQFF
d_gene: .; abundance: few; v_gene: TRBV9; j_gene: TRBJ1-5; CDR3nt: TGTGCCAGCAGCGTAGATCCGTCTCAGCCCCAGCATTTT; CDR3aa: CASSVDPSQPQHF
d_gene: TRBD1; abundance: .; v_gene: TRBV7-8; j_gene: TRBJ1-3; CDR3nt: TGTGCCAGCAGCTTTGCGGGAGGGGGCGATGGAAACACCATATATTTT; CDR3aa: CASSFAGGGDGNTIYF
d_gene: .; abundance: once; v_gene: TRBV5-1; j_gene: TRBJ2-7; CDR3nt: TGCGCCAGCAGCTTGGGCGGGGCAAGCTCCTACGAGCAGTACTTC; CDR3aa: CASSLGGASSYEQYF
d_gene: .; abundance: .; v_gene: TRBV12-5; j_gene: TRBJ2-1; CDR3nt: TGTGCTAGTGGTTTGAGGGGTGCAGGTGAGCAGTTCTTC; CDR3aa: CASGLRGAGEQFF
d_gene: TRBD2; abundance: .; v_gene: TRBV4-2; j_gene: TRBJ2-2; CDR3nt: TGTGCCAGCAGCCAAGACCGGACTAGCGGGCCCGGGGAGCTGTTTTTT; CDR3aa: CASSQDRTSGPGELFF
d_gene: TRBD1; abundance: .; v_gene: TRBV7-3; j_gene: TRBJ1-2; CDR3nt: TGTGCCAGCAGCTTAGACAGGGATTTCAATGGCTACACCTTC; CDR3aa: CASSLDRDFNGYTF
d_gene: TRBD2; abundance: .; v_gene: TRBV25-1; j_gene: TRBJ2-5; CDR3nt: TGTGCCAGCAGTGAACAGGGTGGCGGGAGGAGCGCAGAGACCCAGTACTTC; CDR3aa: CASSEQGGGRSAETQYF
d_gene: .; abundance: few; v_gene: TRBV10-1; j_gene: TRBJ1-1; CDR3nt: TGCGCCAGCAGCGCCTTCACAGGGAAGAACACTGAAGCTTTCTTT; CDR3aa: CASSAFTGKNTEAFF
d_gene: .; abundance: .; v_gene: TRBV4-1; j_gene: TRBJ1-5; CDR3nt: TGCGCCAGCAGCCTTAGCGGGACGGATCAGCCCCAGCATTTT; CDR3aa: CASSLSGTDQPQHF
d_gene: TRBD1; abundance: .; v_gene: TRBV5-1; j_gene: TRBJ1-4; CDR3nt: TGCGCCAGCAGCCGCGGGACAGATATTACTGAAAAACTGTTTTTT; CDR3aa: CASSRGTDITEKLFF
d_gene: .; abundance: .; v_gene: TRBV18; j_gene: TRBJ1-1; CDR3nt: TGTGCCAGCTCACCTCAGGCAGAGAAGACTGAAGCTTTCTTT; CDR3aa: CASSPQAEKTEAFF
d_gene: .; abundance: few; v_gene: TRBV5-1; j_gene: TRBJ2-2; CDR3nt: TGCGCCAGCAGCTTGGATGAAGGGGCGGTCACCGGGGAGCTGTTTTTT; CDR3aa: CASSLDEGAVTGELFF
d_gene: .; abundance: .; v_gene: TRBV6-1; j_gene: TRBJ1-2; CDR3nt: TGTGCCAGCAGTGAAGCGCGAGGAAGTCCCCGGGGCTACACCTTC; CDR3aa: CASSEARGSPRGYTF
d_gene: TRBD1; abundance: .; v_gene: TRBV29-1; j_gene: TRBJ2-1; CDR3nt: TGCAGCGCTGGCGGGGACAGGGTAAACGAGCAGTTCTTC; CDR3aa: CSAGGDRVNEQFF
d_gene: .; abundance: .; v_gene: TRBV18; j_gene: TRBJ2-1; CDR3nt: TGTGCCAGCTCCAGACAGGAATACAATGAGCAGTTCTTC; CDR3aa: CASSRQEYNEQFF
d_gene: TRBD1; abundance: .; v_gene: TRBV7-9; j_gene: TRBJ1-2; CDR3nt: TGTGCCAGCAGCTCTGGACAGGGTTTTAACTATGGCTACACCTTC; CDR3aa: CASSSGQGFNYGYTF
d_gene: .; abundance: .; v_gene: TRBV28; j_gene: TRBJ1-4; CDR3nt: TGTGCCAGCAGTTTCGGCGCAGGGCGGGAAAAACTGTTTTTT; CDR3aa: CASSFGAGREKLFF